This record covers a single TCR beta chain. The data originate from a study of metastatic and nonmetastatic thyroid tumors. Nobody among the patients had been given any treatment before thyroid surgery. TCRdb re-analyzed the PCR reads through MiXCR. The sample consists of roughly 34,000 clones, 20% to 25% of them appearing once. V gave up 6 bases and J gave up 7 bases, with 13 bases separating them. CDR3 size: 14 residues. The V gene's germline CDR1 is MNHNS and CDR2 SASEGT. The chain uses TRBV6-1 and TRBJ1-6; D may be TRBD1 (5 bases). The TCR originated in a male donor with papillary thyroid cancer or a benign thyroid nodule (not recorded which). Some clones in this sample may be carry-over from other donors' samples. Material: tumor tissue. CDR3 sequence (DNA): TGTGCCAGCAGCCCAGGGTGTACAAATTCACCCCTCCACTTT. It encodes CASSPGCTNSPLHF.